This TCR beta chain derives from a study of Tregs in tolerant kidney transplant recipients. General study points: Biological reproducibility was not directly addressed, but technical replication error appeared minimal. Antigen-driven expansion was suggested because donor-specific Tregs expanded more than all Tregs in tolerant patients.

The V gene's germline CDR1 is GTSNPN and CDR2 SVGIG (reference sequence). The CDR3 consists of 14 residues. The J segment lost 1 base and the V segment lost 4 bases, leaving 0 bases of the junction unmatched. Thawed PBMCs were FACS-sorted into unstimulated CD4+CD25+CD127- regulatory T cells, CD4+CD25- non-regulatory cells, CD4 and CD8 cells. A remark on this clone: The target antigen is unknown. From the germline J gene comes the end of the CDR3, since the read stops 3 residues before it.

Here immunoSEQ multiplex PCR was the method, and the copy in TCRdb shows in-frame clones only, minus some. The sample spans some 31,000 clones; the ten largest clones claim more than 6.5%. The chain couples TRBV30 to TRBJ2-3, with 12 bases that match TRBD2. The material was CD8+ T cells from blood, obtained before the transplant. This TCR was recovered from a human donor who received a combined kidney and bone marrow transplant. CDR3 DNA, as far as it was read: TGTGCCTGGACTAGCGGGAGGGGCACAGATACG. Translating it yields CAWTSGRGTDT. The CDR3, in full, reads CAWTSGRGTDTQYF.